A single sample is the source of the 5 T cell receptor beta chains below, sequenced in a study of preoperative IRX-2 immunotherapy in early breast cancer. The treatment here: preoperative locoregional IRX-2 cytokine immunotherapy. TCRdb's copy holds only in-frame clones and misses some; the assay was immunoSEQ multiplex PCR. The sample records roughly 25,000 clones, 85% to 95% being singletons. The material sequenced was tumor tissue, taken after IRX-2 immunotherapy. The receptors here all came from a human donor with breast cancer.

The J gene is TRBJ2-3, the V gene TRBV13, with D perhaps given as TRBD1 or TRBD2 (6 bases each). The CDR3 is 16 amino acids. Germline CDR1 reads PRHDT; CDR2 reads FYEKMQ (reference sequence). Trimming pared 4 bases from V and 3 bases from J, leaving 17 bases between. The CDR3 sequence: CASSSRGQYLTDTQYF. CDR3 nucleotides: TGTGCCAGCAGCTCCCGGGGGCAGTACCTAACAGATACGCAGTATTTT.

The rearrangement uses TRBV18 and TRBJ2-3; D remains ambiguous. Looked up from germline, CDR1 is KGHSH and CDR2 is LQKENI. Trimming shortened V by 3 bases and J by 2 bases, and 9 bases separated the two germline ends. The CDR3 consists of 14 residues. CDR3 coding DNA: TGTGCCAGCTCACCGAGAGTAATCACAGATACGCAGTATTTT. Translating gives CASSPRVITDTQYF.

The V gene is TRBV5-1, the J gene TRBJ2-1, with 8 bases identical to TRBD2. The CDR3 is 14 residues long. J was trimmed by 7 bases and V by 0 bases; bases with no gene match: 3. Looked up from germline, CDR1 is SGHRS and CDR2 is YFSETQ. CDR3 nucleotides: TGCGCCAGCAGCTTGGGCGGGGGGCAGAATGAGCAGTTCTTC. This translates into CASSLGGGQNEQFF.

V and J are TRBV7-9 and TRBJ2-7; D ambiguous. V was shortened by 3 bases and J by 5 bases, with 8 bases between the two germline ends. This CDR3 has 12 residues. Germline lookup yields CDR1 SEHNR and CDR2 FQNEAQ (reference sequence). In DNA form, the CDR3 reads TGTGCCAGCAGCTTTAGTCGCGACGAGCAGTACTTC. Translation gives CASSFSRDEQYF.

The V and J genes are TRBV6-1 and TRBJ2-1; tentative D call: TRBD1 (6 bases). Deletions cut 2 bases from V and 7 bases from J, with 18 bases between. CDR3 length equals 16 residues. Germline CDR1 and CDR2: MNHNS and SASEGT. As DNA, the CDR3 is TGTGCCAGCAGTGAAAGTCCGGGACAAGAAGCGAATGAGCAGTTCTTC. As protein: CASSESPGQEANEQFF.